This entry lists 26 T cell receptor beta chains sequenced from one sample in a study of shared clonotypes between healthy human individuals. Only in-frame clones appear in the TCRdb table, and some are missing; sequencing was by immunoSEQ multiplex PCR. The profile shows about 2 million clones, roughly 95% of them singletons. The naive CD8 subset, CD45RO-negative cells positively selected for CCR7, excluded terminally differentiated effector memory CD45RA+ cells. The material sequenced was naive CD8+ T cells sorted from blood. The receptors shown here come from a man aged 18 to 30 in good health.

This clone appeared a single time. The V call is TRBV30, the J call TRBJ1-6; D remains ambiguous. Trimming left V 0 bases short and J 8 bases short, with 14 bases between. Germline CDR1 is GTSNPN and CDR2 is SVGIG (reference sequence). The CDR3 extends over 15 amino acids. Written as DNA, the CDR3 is TGTGCCTGGAGTGTAACGTGGCAGTATGATTCACCCCTCCACTTT. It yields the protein CAWSVTWQYDSPLHF.

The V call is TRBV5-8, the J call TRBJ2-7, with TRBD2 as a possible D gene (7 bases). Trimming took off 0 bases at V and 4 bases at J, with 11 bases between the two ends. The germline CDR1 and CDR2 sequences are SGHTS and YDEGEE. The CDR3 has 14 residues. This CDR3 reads CASSLAGEGYEQYF. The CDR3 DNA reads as TGTGCCAGCAGCTTGGCAGGGGAGGGATACGAGCAGTACTTC. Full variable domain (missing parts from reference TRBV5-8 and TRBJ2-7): EAGVTQSPTHLIKTRGQQATLRCSPISGHTSVYWYQQALGLGLQFLLWYDEGEERNRGNFPPRFSGRQFPNYSSELNVNALELEDSALYLCASSLAGEGYEQYFGPGTRLTVT.

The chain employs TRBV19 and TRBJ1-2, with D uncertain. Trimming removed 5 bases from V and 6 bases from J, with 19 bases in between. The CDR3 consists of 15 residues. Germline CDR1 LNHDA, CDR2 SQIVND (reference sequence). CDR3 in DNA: TGTGCCAGTAGTTTGGATTTGGAAGCGGGCCATGGCTACACCTTC. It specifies CASSLDLEAGHGYTF.

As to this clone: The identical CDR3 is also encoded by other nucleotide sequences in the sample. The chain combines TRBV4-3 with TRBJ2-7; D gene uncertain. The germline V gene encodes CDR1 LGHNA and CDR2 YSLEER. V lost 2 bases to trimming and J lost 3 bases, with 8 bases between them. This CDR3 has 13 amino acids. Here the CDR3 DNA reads TGCGCCAGCAGCCAATTCCTACTCTACGAGCAGTACTTC. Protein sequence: CASSQFLLYEQYF.

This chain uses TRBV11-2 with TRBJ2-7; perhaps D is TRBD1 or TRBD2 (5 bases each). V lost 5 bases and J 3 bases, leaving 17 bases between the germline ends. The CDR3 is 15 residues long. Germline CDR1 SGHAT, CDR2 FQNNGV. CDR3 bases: TGTGCCAGCAGCCCCTGGGCAAGGGGAGACTACGAGCAGTACTTC. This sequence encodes CASSPWARGDYEQYF.

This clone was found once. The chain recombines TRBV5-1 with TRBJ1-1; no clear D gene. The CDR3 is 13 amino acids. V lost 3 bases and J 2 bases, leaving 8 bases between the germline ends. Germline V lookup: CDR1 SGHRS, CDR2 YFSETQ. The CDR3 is CASSSTANTEAFF. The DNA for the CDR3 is TGCGCCAGCAGCTCGACCGCCAACACTGAAGCTTTCTTT.

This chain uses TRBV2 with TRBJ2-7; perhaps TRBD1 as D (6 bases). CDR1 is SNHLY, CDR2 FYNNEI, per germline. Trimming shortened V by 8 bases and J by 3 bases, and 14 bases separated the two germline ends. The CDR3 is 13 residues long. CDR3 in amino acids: CASSPGHLYEQYF. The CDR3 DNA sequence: TGTGCCAGCTCGCCGGGACACCTCTACGAGCAGTACTTC.

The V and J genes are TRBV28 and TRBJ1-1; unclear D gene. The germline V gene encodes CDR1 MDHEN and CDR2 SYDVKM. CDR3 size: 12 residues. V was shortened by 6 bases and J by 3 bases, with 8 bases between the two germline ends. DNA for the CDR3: TGTGCCAGCAGGTTGGATGACACTGAAGCTTTCTTT. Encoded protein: CASRLDDTEAFF.

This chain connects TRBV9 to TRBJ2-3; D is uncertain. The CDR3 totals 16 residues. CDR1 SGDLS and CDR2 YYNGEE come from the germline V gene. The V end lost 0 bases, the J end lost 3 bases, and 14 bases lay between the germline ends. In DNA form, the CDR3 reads TGTGCCAGCAGCGTAGAGGGCGAGGAGTGGACAGATACGCAGTATTTT. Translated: CASSVEGEEWTDTQYF.

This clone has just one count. CDR3 region: CASSYSSRGNGYEQYF. CDR3 coding DNA: TGTGCCAGCAGTTACTCGAGCAGGGGGAATGGCTACGAGCAGTACTTC. The rearrangement links TRBV6-5 to TRBJ2-7; TRBD1 aligns across 7 bases. CDR1 is MNHEY and CDR2 is SVGAGI in the germline V gene. The CDR3 sequence is 16 residues long. With 0 bases clipped from V and 3 bases from J, the junction kept 8 bases outside the gene matches.

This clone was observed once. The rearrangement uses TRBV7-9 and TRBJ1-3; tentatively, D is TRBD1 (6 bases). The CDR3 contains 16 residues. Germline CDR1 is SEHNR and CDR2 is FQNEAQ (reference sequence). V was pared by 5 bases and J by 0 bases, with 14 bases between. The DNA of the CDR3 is TGTGCCAGCAGCCCGGTGGAGGGGGGCTCTGGAAACACCATATATTTT. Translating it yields CASSPVEGGSGNTIYF.

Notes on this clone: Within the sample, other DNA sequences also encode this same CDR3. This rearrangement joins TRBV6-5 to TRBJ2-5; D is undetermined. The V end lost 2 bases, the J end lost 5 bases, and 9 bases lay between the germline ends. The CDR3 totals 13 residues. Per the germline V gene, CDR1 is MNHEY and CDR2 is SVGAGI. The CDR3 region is CASSYGPQETQYF. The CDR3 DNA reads TGTGCCAGCAGTTACGGACCTCAGGAGACCCAGTACTTC.

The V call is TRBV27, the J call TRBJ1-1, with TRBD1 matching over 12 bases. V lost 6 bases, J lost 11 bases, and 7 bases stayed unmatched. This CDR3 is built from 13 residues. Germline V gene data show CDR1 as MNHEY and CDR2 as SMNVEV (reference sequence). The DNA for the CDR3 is TGTGCCAGCAGCTTGGGACAGGGGGCCAACGCTTTCTTT. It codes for CASSLGQGANAFF.

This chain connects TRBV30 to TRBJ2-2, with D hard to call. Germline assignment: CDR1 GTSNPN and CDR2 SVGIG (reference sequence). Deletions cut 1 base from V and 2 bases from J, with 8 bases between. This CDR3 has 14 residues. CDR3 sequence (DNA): TGTGCCTGGAGTGAACTGGGTAACACCGGGGAGCTGTTTTTT. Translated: CAWSELGNTGELFF.

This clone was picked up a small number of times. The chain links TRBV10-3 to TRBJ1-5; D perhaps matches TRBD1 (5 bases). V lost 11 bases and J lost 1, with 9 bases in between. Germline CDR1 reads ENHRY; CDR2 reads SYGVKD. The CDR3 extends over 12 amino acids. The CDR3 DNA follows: TGTGCCGTGGGGGGGAGCAATCAGCCCCAGCATTTT. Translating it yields CAVGGSNQPQHF.

The CDR3 region has the DNA TGTGCCAGCAGCTCGGGGACTAGCGGGATACGGGACTACGAGCAGTACTTC. Residues: CASSSGTSGIRDYEQYF. The J gene is TRBJ2-7, the V gene TRBV7-9; 13 nucleotides agree with TRBD2. The V gene's germline CDR1 is SEHNR and CDR2 FQNEAQ (reference sequence). The CDR3 runs 17 residues. The ends lost 4 bases at V and 3 bases at J; junction bases unmatched: 9.

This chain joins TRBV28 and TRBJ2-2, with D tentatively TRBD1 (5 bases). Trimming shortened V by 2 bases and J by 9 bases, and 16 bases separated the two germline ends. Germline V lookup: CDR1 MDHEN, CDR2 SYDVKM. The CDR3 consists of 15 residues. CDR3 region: CASSLPLAWGRELFF. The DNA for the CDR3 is TGTGCCAGCAGTTTACCGTTAGCTTGGGGCCGGGAGCTGTTTTTT.

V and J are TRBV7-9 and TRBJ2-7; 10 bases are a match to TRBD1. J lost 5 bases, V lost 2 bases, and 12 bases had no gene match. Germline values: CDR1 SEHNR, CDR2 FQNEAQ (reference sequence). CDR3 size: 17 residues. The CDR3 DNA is TGTGCCAGCAGCTTACCGGGACAGGGGTTGTGGAGTGACGAGCAGTACTTC. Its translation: CASSLPGQGLWSDEQYF.

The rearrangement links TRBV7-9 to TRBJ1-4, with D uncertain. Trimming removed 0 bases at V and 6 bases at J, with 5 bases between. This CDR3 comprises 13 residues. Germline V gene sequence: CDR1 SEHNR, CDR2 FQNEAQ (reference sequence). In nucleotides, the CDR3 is TGTGCCAGCAGCTTAGCGTACCATGAAAAACTGTTTTTT. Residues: CASSLAYHEKLFF. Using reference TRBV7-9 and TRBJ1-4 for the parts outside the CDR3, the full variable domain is DTGVSQNPRHKITKRGQNVTFRCDPISEHNRLYWYRQTLGQGPEFLTYFQNEAQLEKSRLLSDRFSAERPKGSFSTLEIQRTEQGDSAMYLCASSLAYHEKLFFGSGTQLSVL.

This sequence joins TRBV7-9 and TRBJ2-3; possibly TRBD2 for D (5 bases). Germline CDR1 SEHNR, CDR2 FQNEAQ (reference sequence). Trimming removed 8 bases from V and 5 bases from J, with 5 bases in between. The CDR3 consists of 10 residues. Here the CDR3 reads CASEGDTQYF. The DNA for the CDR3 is TGTGCCAGCGAGGGAGATACGCAGTATTTT.

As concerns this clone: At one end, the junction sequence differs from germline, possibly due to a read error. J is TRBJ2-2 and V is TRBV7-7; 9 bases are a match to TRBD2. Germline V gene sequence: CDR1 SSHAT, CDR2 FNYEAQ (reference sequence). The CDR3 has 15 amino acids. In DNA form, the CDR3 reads TGTGCTAGCAGCCCTACGGTAGCGGGAGTCGGGGAGCTGTTTTTT. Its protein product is CASSPTVAGVGELFF.

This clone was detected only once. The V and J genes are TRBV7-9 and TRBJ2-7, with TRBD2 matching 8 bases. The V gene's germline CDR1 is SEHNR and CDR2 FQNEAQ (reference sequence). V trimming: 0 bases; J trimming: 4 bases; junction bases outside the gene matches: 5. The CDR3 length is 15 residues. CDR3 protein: CASSLASGSRYEQYF. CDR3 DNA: TGTGCCAGCAGCTTAGCCAGCGGGAGCAGGTACGAGCAGTACTTC.

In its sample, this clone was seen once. CDR3 bases: TGTGCCAGCAGCTCAGGGGACAGGGCCAATCAGCCCCAGCATTTT. Amino acid sequence: CASSSGDRANQPQHF. The genes are TRBV5-6 and TRBJ1-5; 9 bases match TRBD1. The trim removed 3 bases at V and 3 bases at J, leaving 4 bases unmatched. The CDR3 spans 15 residues. Germline-derived CDR1 and CDR2 are SGHDT and YYEEEE.

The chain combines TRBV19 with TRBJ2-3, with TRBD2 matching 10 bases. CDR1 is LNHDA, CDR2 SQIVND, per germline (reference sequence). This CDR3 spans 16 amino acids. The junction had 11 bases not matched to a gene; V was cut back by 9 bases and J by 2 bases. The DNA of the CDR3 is TGTGCCAGGGGAGACGGAGCGGGAGGGGACACAGATACGCAGTATTTT. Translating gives CARGDGAGGDTDTQYF.

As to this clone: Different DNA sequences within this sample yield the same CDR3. The CDR3 spells CASSYSMGGELFF. The CDR3 DNA reads TGTGCCAGCAGTTACTCGATGGGCGGGGAGCTGTTTTTT. V is TRBV6-5 and J is TRBJ2-2; no clear D gene. The CDR3 length is 13 residues. The germline V and J ends were trimmed by 0 bases and 7 bases, with 6 bases remaining between them. Germline CDR1 reads MNHEY; CDR2 reads SVGAGI.

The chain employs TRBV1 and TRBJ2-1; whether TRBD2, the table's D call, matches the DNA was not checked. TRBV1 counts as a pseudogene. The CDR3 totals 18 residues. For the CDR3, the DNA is TGCACCAGCAGCCAAGATACTAGGTGGGGGGGGACCCACAATGAGCAGTTCTTC. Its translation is CTSSQDTRWGGTHNEQFF.